The T cell receptor beta chain described here comes from a study of blood T cell repertoires in COVID-19 (dated by TCRdb to 2018 to 2021). At the level of the whole study: Samples from collaborators originated in the United States, Italy and Spain and spanned both the acute and convalescent phases of COVID-19. The prospective study material was composed of cDNA or gDNA derived from T cells, B-cell-depleted T cells, or PBMCs. The dataset comprised deeply sampled blood TCRbeta repertoires from subjects exposed to, actively infected with, or recovered from COVID-19. A de-identified subject ID, COVID-19 status, age in years and sex were almost always included in the sample metadata. The samples were drawn from two sources: the first 160 participants of the ongoing ImmuneRACE study, and 1,000 to 1,500 subjects contributed by 6 global collaborators. Where available, HLA class I and class II types were obtained from metadata supplied by the sample provider rather than from assay-based typing. The repertoires were made available in a free public database intended to serve as a resource for research on the immune response to SARS-CoV-2. The paper's findings and limits, for the study overall: Clinical and demographic metadata were provided uncurated, with the amount varying by source and participant.

A distance of 17 bases separates the germline ends of V and J, which lose 6 bases and 0 bases respectively. The CDR3 runs 16 amino acids, cysteine and phenylalanine included. The only DNA kept is the CDR3, 48 bases in frame from the first base. The germline V gene sets CDR1 to SGHDT and CDR2 to YYEEEE. On this clone: It lacks a known antigen. No much larger clone exists at a distance of one base, and base qualities are not known.

Whole blood was collected in K2EDTA tubes by collaborating institutions according to the institutions' own protocols. For TCRbeta analysis, collaborators shipped samples in one of three forms: frozen whole blood, isolated PBMCs, or DNA extracted from either of those sample types. TCRbeta CDR3 regions were amplified from genomic DNA using the immunoSEQ Assay, a bias-controlled multiplex PCR. The authors' analysis ran thus. Nucleated cell counts per sample were estimated from amplification of reference gene primers within the assay. Sequence reads were collapsed and filtered to measure the absolute abundance of every unique TCRbeta CDR3 rearrangement. For each sample, productive Simpson clonality was calculated as the square root of Simpson's diversity index across productive rearrangements. Sourced from immuneACCESS, this table was stored by TCRdb with only in-frame sequences that have V and J called. A share of the clones is absent; for the studies checked, an unresolved V gene accounts for under half, and the remainder has no known explanation. V, J and clone size derive from that table, while D and trimming were established from the DNA sequence. The sample contains fewer than 40,000 clones, 60% to 85% of them found a single time. Of the sample, roughly 2% falls within the top ten clones.

This TCR was sampled from a man between 60 and 70 years old with active COVID-19. The chain is made from TRBV5-6 and TRBJ2-3; the D gene is perhaps TRBD2, from 5 matching bases. The sequencing sample was made of peripheral blood. The base sequence is TGTGCCAGCACCCCCGGACTCATGCCGAGCACAGATACGCAGTATTTT. It codes for CASTPGLMPSTDTQYF.